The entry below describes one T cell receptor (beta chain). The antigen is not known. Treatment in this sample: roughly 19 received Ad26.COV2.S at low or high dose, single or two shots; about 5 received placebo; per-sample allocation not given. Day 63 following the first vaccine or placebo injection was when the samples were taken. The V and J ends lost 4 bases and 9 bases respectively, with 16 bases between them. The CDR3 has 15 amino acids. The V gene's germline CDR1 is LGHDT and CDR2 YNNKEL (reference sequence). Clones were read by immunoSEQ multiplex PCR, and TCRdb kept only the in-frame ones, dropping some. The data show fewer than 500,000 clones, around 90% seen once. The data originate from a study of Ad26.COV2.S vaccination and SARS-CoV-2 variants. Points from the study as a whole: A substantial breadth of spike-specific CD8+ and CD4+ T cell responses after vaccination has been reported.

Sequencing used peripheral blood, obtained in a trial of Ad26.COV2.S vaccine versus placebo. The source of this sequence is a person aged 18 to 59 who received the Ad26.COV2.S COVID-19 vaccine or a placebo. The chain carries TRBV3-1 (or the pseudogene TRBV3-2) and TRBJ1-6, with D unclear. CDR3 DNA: TGTGCCAGCAGCCCCGCGGTCCGGGGTGTTTCACCCCTCCACTTT. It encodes CASSPAVRGVSPLHF.